This is a list of T cell receptor beta chains from one sample in a study of OX40 agonist ivuxolimab in advanced cancers. Method: immunoSEQ multiplex PCR; TCRdb's copy keeps in-frame clones and lacks some. The sample contains some 80,000 clones, more than 80% of which appear only once. The sample was CD4+ or CD8+ T cells sorted from blood, taken in a trial of the OX40 agonist ivuxolimab. Receptor source: an adult with an advanced solid tumor such as melanoma, head and neck, liver or kidney cancer. CDR3s include the opening cysteine and the closing phenylalanine or tryptophan. A D gene is named only where the DNA matches it firmly. Only some rows state a clone size, as once, few, many or a class for expanded clones.

d_call	clone_size	j_call	v_call	cdr3_nt	cdr3_aa
TRBD1	-	TRBJ2-7	TRBV6-5	TGTGCCAGCAGTAGGACAGGGCTGGACGAGCAGTACTTC	CASSRTGLDEQYF
TRBD1	-	TRBJ1-3	TRBV28	TGTGCCAGCAGAACCGGGACAGGGATTATCCCGAAGAGCACCATATATTTT	CASRTGTGIIPKSTIYF
TRBD1	-	TRBJ1-5	TRBV9	TGTGCCAGCAGCCCCCACAGGGGCCTACAGCCCCAGCATTTT	CASSPHRGLQPQHF
-	-	TRBJ1-3	TRBV5-1	TGCGCCAGCAGCGCATCAAGCTCTGGAAACACCATATATTTT	CASSASSSGNTIYF
-	-	TRBJ1-1	TRBV7-9	TGTGCCAGCAGTTCAAACTGGGGCACTGAAGCTTTCTTT	CASSSNWGTEAFF
-	-	TRBJ1-2	TRBV4-1	TGCGCCAGCAGCCAAGGGACCCCACTATTCTATGGCTACACCTTC	CASSQGTPLFYGYTF
-	-	TRBJ1-3	TRBV5-4	TGTGCCAGCAGCTTGCCAGGGAGAAACACCATATATTTT	CASSLPGRNTIYF
-	once	TRBJ2-7	TRBV10-1	TGCGCCAGCAGTGAGTCATACGGATATTACGAGCAGTACTTC	CASSESYGYYEQYF
-	-	TRBJ1-2	TRBV4-1	TGCGCCAGCAGCCATGAGGGCCAACGAAGAGGTGGCTACACCTTC	CASSHEGQRRGGYTF
-	-	TRBJ1-1	TRBV6-1	TGTACCTACCGGGGGGCGCGGAGCACTGAAGCTTTCTTT	CTYRGARSTEAFF
-	-	TRBJ2-1	TRBV19	TGTGCCAGTAGTGCTCGGGACTCCTACAATGAGCAGTTCTTC	CASSARDSYNEQFF
-	-	TRBJ2-5	TRBV27	TGTGCCAGCAGGGGTTCTAACGGCGTGGGCCAGTACTTC	CASRGSNGVGQYF
TRBD1	-	TRBJ1-2	TRBV11-2	TGTGCCAGCAGCTCACAGGGGAATAACTATGGCTACACCTTC	CASSSQGNNYGYTF
-	-	TRBJ2-1	TRBV6-1	TGTGCCAGCAGTAGTACCGGGGTTGAGCAGTTCTTC	CASSSTGVEQFF
-	-	TRBJ2-1	TRBV6-6	TGTGCCAGCAGTTATACAGGTTCCTCCTACAATGAGCAGTTCTTC	CASSYTGSSYNEQFF
TRBD1	once	TRBJ1-2	TRBV7-2	TGTGCCAGCAGCCTGCTGGGACAGGGTAACTATGGCTACACCTTC	CASSLLGQGNYGYTF
TRBD1	-	TRBJ1-1	TRBV27	TGTGCCAGCAGTTCCCCACCGAGGGGGCGCAGCACTGAAGCTTTCTTT	CASSSPPRGRSTEAFF
-	-	TRBJ1-1	TRBV7-2	TGTGCCAGCAGCTTTAACCTTCCCCCCGAAGCTTTCTTT	CASSFNLPPEAFF
TRBD1	-	TRBJ1-6	TRBV10-2	TGCGCCAGCAGTTCCCTCCGACAGGGGTATAATTCACCCCTCCACTTT	CASSSLRQGYNSPLHF
-	few	TRBJ1-4	TRBV29-1	TGCAGCGTATCTTCTGGGGGCAGAGAAAAACTGTTTTTT	CSVSSGGREKLFF
-	-	TRBJ1-2	TRBV2	TGTGCCAGCAATCGGCGGGATGCATGGGATTCTAACTATGGCTACACCTTC	CASNRRDAWDSNYGYTF
TRBD1	once	TRBJ2-1	TRBV11-3	TGTGCCAGCAGCCTGGGACAGCTTTACAATGAGCAGTTCTTC	CASSLGQLYNEQFF
-	-	TRBJ2-1	TRBV27	TGTGCCAGCAGTCTCAGACAGGTGAATGAGCAGTTCTTC	CASSLRQVNEQFF
TRBD1	-	TRBJ1-1	TRBV5-1	TGCGCCAGCAGCCCGATCTCGACAGGGAAGGTTGAAGCTTTCTTT	CASSPISTGKVEAFF
TRBD2	-	TRBJ2-1	TRBV5-4	TGTGCCAGCAGCTGGGGGTTTGGAGCGGGACCCTACAATGAGCAGTTCTTC	CASSWGFGAGPYNEQFF
-	-	TRBJ1-2	TRBV28	TGTGCCAGCAGGCCCCGGCTTTCCTTGGGGTATGGCTACACCTTC	CASRPRLSLGYGYTF
-	-	TRBJ2-1	TRBV7-2	TGTGCCAGCAGCTTAAATTCTATGGCAGGGGTACAGTTCTTC	CASSLNSMAGVQFF
-	-	TRBJ1-6	TRBV18	TGTGCCAGCTCACCAGGTCTCTATAATTCACCCCTCCACTTT	CASSPGLYNSPLHF
-	once	TRBJ2-2	TRBV5-5	TGTGCCAGCAGCTTGGATTTACGGGCCGGGGAGCTGTTTTTT	CASSLDLRAGELFF
TRBD2	few	TRBJ2-2	TRBV25-1	TGTGCCAGCAGCCCCGGGACTAGCAAGTCTGGGGAGCTGTTTTTT	CASSPGTSKSGELFF
TRBD2	-	TRBJ2-5	TRBV6-1	TGTGCCAGCAGTCGTCTAGCGGGAATGGCCCAGTACTTC	CASSRLAGMAQYF
-	once	TRBJ1-3	TRBV7-2	TGTGCCAGCAGCAAAGACAGAAACACCATATATTTT	CASSKDRNTIYF
-	-	TRBJ1-5	TRBV2	TGTGCCAGCAGCCTAGATAACAGCAATCAGCCCCAGCATTTT	CASSLDNSNQPQHF
-	once	TRBJ2-5	TRBV5-1	TGCGCCAGCAGCTTCACCGGGAGTGTAGGGGAGACCCAGTACTTC	CASSFTGSVGETQYF
TRBD1	-	TRBJ1-5	TRBV6-1	TGTGCCAGCAGTGTCACGGGGACAGGGGTGGGCCAGCCCCAGCATTTT	CASSVTGTGVGQPQHF
-	-	TRBJ2-7	TRBV5-8	TGTGCCAGCTACAGGTCCTCCTACGAGCAGTACTTC	CASYRSSYEQYF
-	few	TRBJ2-2	TRBV19	TGTGCCAGTAAAAACGATCAAGGAGGCACCGGGGAGCTGTTTTTT	CASKNDQGGTGELFF
TRBD1	-	TRBJ2-7	TRBV28	TGTGCCAGCACGGACAGGGGTTACGAGCAGTACTTC	CASTDRGYEQYF
-	-	TRBJ2-1	TRBV29-1	TGCAGCGTGGGGGGGCAGCCGACTTACAATGAGCAGTTCTTC	CSVGGQPTYNEQFF
-	-	TRBJ2-1	TRBV30	TGTGCCTGGAGATCCCTCCATCAGCAGTTCTTC	CAWRSLHQQFF
TRBD1	-	TRBJ1-2	TRBV2	TGTGCCAGCAGAGGACAGGGGATCGTACGGGGCTACACCTTC	CASRGQGIVRGYTF
-	-	TRBJ2-7	TRBV28	TGTGCCAGCAGTTCCCGACAGGAGCTCTCCTACGAGCAGTACTTC	CASSSRQELSYEQYF
-	-	TRBJ2-3	TRBV19	TGTGCCAGTAGTATACCGGGACTGGGGGGAACGCAGTATTTT	CASSIPGLGGTQYF
-	once	TRBJ2-6	TRBV27	TGTGCCAGCAGTTTATCGTTCGACCAGTTCGTCTCTGGGGCCAACGTCCTGACTTTC	CASSLSFDQFVSGANVLTF
TRBD2	-	TRBJ2-1	TRBV7-2	TGTGCCAGCAGCTTGACTAGCCTGGGTCGAAATCCTGAGCAGTTCTTC	CASSLTSLGRNPEQFF
-	-	TRBJ2-1	TRBV19	TGTGCCAGTAGTAATCCCCTTTATCATCGCTCCTACAATGAGCAGTTCTTC	CASSNPLYHRSYNEQFF
-	once	TRBJ1-2	TRBV30	TGTGCCTGGAGTGGTGGTGGTGGCTACACCTTC	CAWSGGGGYTF
-	-	TRBJ1-4	TRBV6-5	TGTGCCAGCAGTTCTCGAGGCGGCCTCCGACTGTTTTTT	CASSSRGGLRLFF
TRBD2	-	TRBJ2-1	TRBV5-4	TGTGCCAGCAGCCCGGGACTAGCGGGGGGTGCCTACAATGAGCAGTTCTTC	CASSPGLAGGAYNEQFF
-	-	TRBJ2-3	TRBV4-1	TGCGCCAGCAGCCAAATGGTGGGGGTCACAGATACGCAGTATTTT	CASSQMVGVTDTQYF
-	-	TRBJ1-1	TRBV27	TGTGCCAGCAGTTTGGACAGCAACATGAACACTGAAGCTTTCTTT	CASSLDSNMNTEAFF
TRBD1	few	TRBJ1-3	TRBV7-2	TGTGCCAGCAGCTCACCGGGACAGGGCTCTGGAAACACCATATATTTT	CASSSPGQGSGNTIYF
TRBD2	-	TRBJ2-3	TRBV9	TGTGCCAGCAGCGTGGGACTAGCGGACCCGGGGCAGTATTTT	CASSVGLADPGQYF
-	-	TRBJ2-2	TRBV18	TGTGCCAGCTCACCGAACACCGGGGAGCTGTTTTTT	CASSPNTGELFF
-	-	TRBJ2-5	TRBV5-1	TGCGCCAGCAGCACGGGACGGTCGGGAGAGACCCAGTACTTC	CASSTGRSGETQYF